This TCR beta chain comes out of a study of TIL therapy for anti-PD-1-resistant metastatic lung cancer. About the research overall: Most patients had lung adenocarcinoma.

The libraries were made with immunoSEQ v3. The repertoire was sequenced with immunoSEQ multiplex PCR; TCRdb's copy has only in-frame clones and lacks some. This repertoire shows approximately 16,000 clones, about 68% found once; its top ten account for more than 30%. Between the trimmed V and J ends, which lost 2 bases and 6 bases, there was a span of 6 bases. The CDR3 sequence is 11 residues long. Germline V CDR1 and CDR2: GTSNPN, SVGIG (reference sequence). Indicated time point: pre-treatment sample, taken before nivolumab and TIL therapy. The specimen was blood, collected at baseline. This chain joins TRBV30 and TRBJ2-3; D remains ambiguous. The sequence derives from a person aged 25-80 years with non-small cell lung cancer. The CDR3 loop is CAWSIEDTQYF. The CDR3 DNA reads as TGTGCCTGGAGTATTGAGGATACGCAGTATTTT.